One and the same sample provided the 19 T cell receptor beta chains below, sequenced in a study of metastatic and nonmetastatic thyroid tumors. From the PCR reads, TCRdb re-called clones with MiXCR. This table has approximately 90,000 clones, around 9.1% appearing once. Every patient was untreated before thyroid surgery. The sequencing input was blood. Receptors were obtained from a female donor with papillary thyroid cancer or a benign thyroid nodule (not recorded which). Some clones in this sample may be carry-over from other donors' samples.

This clone appeared many times. The chain couples TRBV9 to TRBJ2-2, with 8 bases aligning to TRBD1. V was pared by 3 bases and J by 1 base, with 2 bases of the junction left unmatched. The germline gives CDR1 SGDLS, CDR2 YYNGEE. The CDR3 consists of 15 residues. CDR3 region: CASSGGTGNTGELFF. The CDR3 DNA reads TGTGCCAGCAGCGGGGGGACAGGGAACACCGGGGAGCTGTTTTTT.

The chain carries TRBV5-4 and TRBJ2-5; TRBD2 matches at 12 bases. Germline CDR1 is SGHNT and CDR2 is YYREEE (reference sequence). The CDR3 has 15 residues. V was clipped by 4 bases and J by 4 bases; unmatched bases: 5. The CDR3 is CASSLGLAGRETQYF. CDR3 in DNA: TGTGCCAGCAGCCTAGGACTAGCGGGGCGAGAGACCCAGTACTTC.

This clone was detected ten times or more. The chain combines TRBV19 with TRBJ1-1; 7 nucleotides align to TRBD1. The CDR3 spans 13 residues. Germline loops: CDR1 LNHDA, CDR2 SQIVND (reference sequence). V was pared by 6 bases and J by 4 bases, with 5 bases of the junction left unmatched. The chain's CDR3 is CASSPDRVTEAFF. CDR3 in DNA: TGTGCCAGTAGCCCCGACAGGGTCACTGAAGCTTTCTTT. Combining the CDR3 with reference TRBV19 and TRBJ1-1 gives the whole variable domain DGGITQSPKYLFRKEGQNVTLSCEQNLNHDAMYWYRQDPGQGLRLIYYSQIVNDFQKGDIAEGYSVSREKKESFPLTVTSAQKNPTAFYLCASSPDRVTEAFFGQGTRLTVV.

This clone was seen at least ten times. In DNA, the CDR3 is TGTGCCAGCAGTCCCAGGGGTGTCAGGGTCTCCTACGAGCAGTACTTC. Its translation is CASSPRGVRVSYEQYF. This chain joins TRBV6-1 and TRBJ2-7; perhaps TRBD1 as D (6 bases). The CDR3 covers 16 residues. The ends were cut back, 5 bases at V and 0 bases at J, with 17 bases in the middle. The germline V gene has CDR1 MNHNS and CDR2 SASEGT.

The genes are TRBV30 and TRBJ1-4; no reliable D call. CDR1 GTSNPN and CDR2 SVGIG come from the germline V gene (reference sequence). The V gene lost 2 bases and the J gene lost 6 bases, with 10 bases spanning the gap. The CDR3 is made up of 13 amino acids. Here the CDR3 reads CAWSHRAHEKLFF. CDR3 nucleotide sequence: TGTGCCTGGAGTCACCGGGCCCATGAAAAACTGTTTTTT.

This clone was seen many times. The genes are TRBV19 and TRBJ2-7; D may correspond to TRBD1 or TRBD2 (5 bases each). CDR1 LNHDA and CDR2 SQIVND come from the germline V gene (reference sequence). Trimming removed 6 bases at V and 4 bases at J, with 13 bases between. The CDR3 covers 13 residues. For the CDR3, the DNA is TGTGCCAGTAGCCCGGGACGGAAGTACGAGCAGTACTTC. Its protein is CASSPGRKYEQYF.

Ten or more counts support this clone. This chain connects TRBV9 to TRBJ2-2, with 12 bases identical to TRBD1. The CDR3 totals 16 residues. Germline loops: CDR1 SGDLS, CDR2 YYNGEE. Unmatched junction bases numbered 5, after V lost 2 bases and J lost 6 bases. CDR3 nucleotides: TGTGCCAGCAGCGTCTTCGGGACAGGGGGCCCCGGGGAGCTGTTTTTT. Protein: CASSVFGTGGPGELFF.

In this sample, this clone turned up many times. This chain's CDR3 is CASKTDRADNQPQHF. In DNA, the CDR3 is TGTGCCAGCAAAACCGACAGGGCAGACAATCAGCCCCAGCATTTT. The chain uses TRBV6-1 and TRBJ1-5; TRBD1 agrees at 7 bases. The CDR3 spans 15 residues. Germline V CDR1 and CDR2: MNHNS, SASEGT. J gave up 3 bases and V 7 bases, and 9 bases lay outside the gene matches.

This clone has a handful of counts. This sequence joins TRBV27 and TRBJ2-7; tentative D call: TRBD2 (6 bases). The V end was cut by 8 bases, the J end by 3 bases, with 17 bases between. CDR3 size: 14 residues. Germline V lookup: CDR1 MNHEY, CDR2 SMNVEV (reference sequence). CDR3 in amino acids: CASALRGLSYEQYF. The CDR3 nucleotides read TGTGCCAGCGCATTGCGGGGCCTAAGCTACGAGCAGTACTTC.

This clone was observed many times. The chain links TRBV7-3 to TRBJ1-6; D is unresolved. The CDR3 contains 13 residues. The V gene's germline CDR1 is SGHTA and CDR2 FQGTGA. Between the trimmed V and J ends, which lost 4 bases and 10 bases, there was a span of 11 bases. This CDR3 reads CASSSTGESPLHF. In DNA form, the CDR3 reads TGTGCCAGCAGCTCCACCGGGGAGTCACCCCTCCACTTT.

This clone was recorded many times. This sequence joins TRBV27 and TRBJ1-2, with D possibly being TRBD1 (5 bases). Between the trimmed V and J ends, which lost 3 bases and 8 bases, there was a span of 13 bases. The CDR3 sequence is 13 residues long. Per the germline V gene, CDR1 is MNHEY and CDR2 is SMNVEV (reference sequence). CDR3: CASSLGPGGGYTF. In DNA form, the CDR3 reads TGTGCCAGCAGTTTGGGGCCTGGGGGAGGCTACACCTTC.

There are many counts of this clone. This rearrangement joins TRBV28 to TRBJ2-5, with D tentatively TRBD1 (6 bases). CDR1 MDHEN and CDR2 SYDVKM come from the germline V gene. Between the trimmed V and J ends, which lost 5 bases and 2 bases, there was a span of 9 bases. The CDR3 sequence is 13 residues long. In DNA, the CDR3 is TGTGCCAGCAGTGCTACAGGGCAAGAGACCCAGTACTTC. Translating gives CASSATGQETQYF.

At least ten counts were recorded for this clone. The chain links TRBV2 to TRBJ2-5; 9 positions match TRBD1. CDR1 and CDR2 from the germline V gene are SNHLY and FYNNEI. This CDR3 is built from 14 residues. With V trimmed by 6 bases and J by 4 bases, 6 bases remained unmatched. In DNA, the CDR3 is TGTGCCAGCAGGAGACAGGGGGGCCCAGAGACCCAGTACTTC. It is translated as CASRRQGGPETQYF.

The rearrangement links TRBV10-1 to TRBJ1-2; D perhaps matches TRBD1 (6 bases). V lost 5 bases and J lost 4, with 11 bases in between. CDR1 WNHNN and CDR2 SYGVQD come from the germline V gene (reference sequence). CDR3 size: 13 residues. Here the CDR3 DNA reads TGCGCCAGCAGTCCAGGGGTAGCCTATGGCTACACCTTC. This codes for CASSPGVAYGYTF.

This clone has a single count. This chain connects TRBV4-1 to TRBJ2-2, with D perhaps TRBD2 (5 bases). Trimming cost V 3 bases and J 8 bases, with 19 bases left between them. CDR1 MGHRA and CDR2 YSYEKL come from the germline V gene. There are 16 residues in the CDR3. CDR3 sequence: CASSHGRVGVSGELFF. The CDR3 coding sequence is TGCGCCAGCAGCCACGGTCGCGTGGGAGTGTCTGGGGAGCTGTTTTTT.

In its sample, this clone was seen many times. V gene TRBV11-2 combines with J gene TRBJ2-6; D gene uncertain. CDR1 is SGHAT and CDR2 is FQNNGV in the germline V gene. The V gene lost 7 bases and the J gene lost 0 bases, with 16 bases spanning the gap. This CDR3 region has 17 residues. The CDR3 DNA sequence: TGTGCCAGCACGGTGACAAGCTCAAGCTCTGGGGCCAACGTCCTGACTTTC. Protein sequence: CASTVTSSSSGANVLTF.

This clone was observed at least ten times. The chain links TRBV2 to TRBJ2-5, with D possibly being TRBD2 (5 bases). CDR1 is SNHLY and CDR2 is FYNNEI in the germline V gene. There are 11 residues in the CDR3. With 10 bases removed from V and 5 bases from J, the gap between germline ends came to 11 bases. The CDR3 DNA follows: TGTGCCATCCCCGGCGGGGAGACCCAGTACTTC. As protein: CAIPGGETQYF.

The sample holds many counts of this clone. This rearrangement joins TRBV11-3 to TRBJ2-2; TRBD1 matches 7 bases. CDR1 SGHNT and CDR2 YENEEA come from the germline V gene. This CDR3 spans 18 amino acids. V lost 10 bases and J lost 0; bases outside the gene matches: 17. CDR3 sequence (DNA): TGTGCCACCATAATTAGGGGGCAAAAAGCTGCGAACACCGGGGAGCTGTTTTTT. It encodes CATIIRGQKAANTGELFF. Variable domain in full (rest from reference TRBV11-3 and TRBJ2-2): EAGVVQSPRYKIIEKKQPVAFWCNPISGHNTLYWYLQNLGQGPELLIRYENEEAVDDSQLPKDRFSAERLKGVDSTLKIQPAELGDSAVYLCATIIRGQKAANTGELFFGEGSRLTVL.

Ten or more counts support this clone. The genes are TRBV9 and TRBJ2-7; TRBD2 might be the D (6 bases). CDR1 and CDR2 (germline): SGDLS, YYNGEE. The CDR3 is 15 amino acids. V dropped 3 bases and J dropped 0 bases, with 13 bases sitting between them. CDR3 sequence: CASSGKRASSYEQYF. The CDR3 nucleotides read TGTGCCAGCAGCGGTAAGCGGGCTTCCTCCTACGAGCAGTACTTC.